This entry describes one TCR beta chain. The CDR3 length is 15 residues. CDR1 is MNHEY, CDR2 SVGAGI, per germline. J lost 6 bases, V lost 7 bases, and 11 bases had no gene match. Templates that were synthetic TCR analogs were spiked into each PCR. Produced via immunoSEQ multiplex PCR; TCRdb's table is partial and in-frame only. Of 70,000 or so clones in the sample, about 89% were seen once. This record belongs to a study of PD-L1 blockade in urothelial cancer. Looking at the study overall: The patients had undergone anywhere from 0 to 3 prior chemotherapy regimens. The researchers analyzed blood 3 weeks (second dose) and 6 weeks after treatment start. Each blood sample yielded a median of approximately 140,000 T cells.

This sequence joins TRBV6-5 and TRBJ2-2, with 7 bases aligning to TRBD1. The specimen comprised PBMCs, sampled around atezolizumab (anti-PD-L1) treatment. This clonotype was obtained from a man in his 60s with urothelial cancer. CDR3 in DNA: TGTGCCAGCAAGATCCGGGACAGTTTGGCCGGGGAGCTGTTTTTT. Its translation is CASKIRDSLAGELFF.